The rows below give T cell receptor beta chains drawn from one sample of a study of T cells expressing NK-cell markers. TCRdb reprocessed the 5' RACE reads; each CDR3 protein has one entry and no DNA is given. This sample's table has about 400,000 distinct CDR3 sequences. Sequencing used blood T cells: a sorted CD56 or NKG2C T cell subset, CD4+ or CD8+ T cells, or bulk PBMC T cells (not recorded which). The receptors shown here come from a woman between 50 and 59 years old in good health. The CDR3 runs from the conserved cysteine through the conserved F or W.

V gene	J gene	CDR3 protein
TRBV20-1	TRBJ2-5	CSAKGFAQETQYF
TRBV12-3/TRBV12-4	TRBJ2-1	CASSFSAGEQFF
TRBV12-3/TRBV12-4	TRBJ2-7	CASSRTSGSAYEQYF
TRBV6-1	TRBJ2-2	CASSELRNTGELFF
TRBV24-1	TRBJ1-5	CATSDPGRGNQPQHF
TRBV4-1	TRBJ2-3	CASSQGTNSGGTTDTQYF
TRBV20-1	TRBJ2-5	CSAGIDRGETQYF
TRBV7-9	TRBJ2-5	CASSGLAGVYTYF
TRBV6-1	TRBJ2-7	CASSVDSGRAYEQYF
TRBV9	TRBJ1-1	CASSPRLAEAFF
TRBV4-2	TRBJ2-5	CASSQEMSQETQYF
TRBV21-1	TRBJ2-2	CASSRISRLAGGRYTGELFF
TRBV11-2	TRBJ2-1	CASSNMGTSGRSNEQFF
TRBV5-4	TRBJ2-1	CASSSRDSSSEPFF
TRBV25-1	TRBJ2-1	CASSELKEGGGNEQFF
TRBV5-1	TRBJ2-3	CASSTPSGGSTDTQYF
TRBV10-3	TRBJ2-1	CAIRPSSGQEYNEQFF
TRBV7-9	TRBJ1-3	CASSLSGLAGNTIYF
TRBV11-3	TRBJ2-1	CASSLDGAEFF
TRBV25-1	TRBJ2-1	CASSEKSWQGYEQFF
TRBV20-1	TRBJ2-5	CSALGFWREGRETQYF
TRBV3-1	TRBJ2-5	CASSQPDGKETQYF
TRBV6-5	TRBJ2-7	CASSYGTGGTYEQYF
TRBV12-3/TRBV12-4	TRBJ2-1	CASSLYLGGGSSSYNEQFF
TRBV24-1	TRBJ2-3	CATSEAGVTDTQYF
TRBV3-1	TRBJ2-2	CASSQVPSLAGGANTGELFF
TRBV27	TRBJ2-7	CASSLSIIGTSYEQYF
TRBV2	TRBJ2-2	CASKNSGTSGELFF
TRBV12-3/TRBV12-4	TRBJ1-1	CASSTLTPTGRAEAFF
TRBV15	TRBJ2-7	CATSRHGKVDEQYF
TRBV5-1	TRBJ2-4	CASSELLGTKNIQYF
TRBV6-1	TRBJ2-2	CASIKTGWTGELFF
TRBV20-1	TRBJ2-5	CSARETSGRPQETQYF
TRBV10-3	TRBJ2-1	CAIGGLAGSEQFF
TRBV28	TRBJ1-6	CASSSQLNSPLHF
TRBV9	TRBJ2-2	CASSVGGELFF
TRBV5-1	TRBJ2-2	CASTPHPDTGELFF
TRBV20-1	TRBJ2-1	CSARDRPSGRAHHEQFF
TRBV3-1	TRBJ2-3	CASSQIAGGRDTQYF
TRBV20-1	TRBJ1-1	CSASSTWGAFF
TRBV7-2	TRBJ2-1	CASSPRTAYNEQFF
TRBV15	TRBJ2-1	CATSRDWAGADNEQFF
TRBV30	TRBJ2-1	CAWSVKGWNEQFF
TRBV12-3/TRBV12-4	TRBJ2-4	CASSSPGGALAKNIQYF
TRBV6-6	TRBJ2-5	CASGLQGPQETQYF
TRBV9	TRBJ2-1	CASSVVVAGMDEQFF
TRBV20-1	TRBJ2-7	CSARDGRGGYEQYF
TRBV6-2/TRBV6-3	TRBJ2-3	CASSYGGGITDTQYF
TRBV5-1	TRBJ2-1	CASSWTSGLENEQFF
TRBV12-3/TRBV12-4	TRBJ2-5	CASSLELAGLPQTQYF